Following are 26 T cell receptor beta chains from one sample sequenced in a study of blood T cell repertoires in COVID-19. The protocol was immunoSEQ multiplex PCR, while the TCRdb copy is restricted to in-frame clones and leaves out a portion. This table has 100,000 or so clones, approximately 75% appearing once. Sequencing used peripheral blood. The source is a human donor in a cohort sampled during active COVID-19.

Here the CDR3 reads CASGQPNYGYTF. The CDR3 DNA sequence: TGTGCCAGCGGGCAACCTAACTATGGCTACACCTTC. The genes are TRBV28 and TRBJ1-2; D ambiguous. Trimming took 8 bases from V and 0 from J, leaving 7 bases between them. The CDR3 sequence is 12 residues long. Germline V gene sequence: CDR1 MDHEN, CDR2 SYDVKM.

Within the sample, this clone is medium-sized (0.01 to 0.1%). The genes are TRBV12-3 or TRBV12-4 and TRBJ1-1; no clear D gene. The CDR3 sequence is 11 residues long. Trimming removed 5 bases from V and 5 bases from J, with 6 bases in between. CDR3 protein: CASSPGTEAFF. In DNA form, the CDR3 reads TGTGCCAGCAGTCCGGGGACTGAAGCTTTCTTT.

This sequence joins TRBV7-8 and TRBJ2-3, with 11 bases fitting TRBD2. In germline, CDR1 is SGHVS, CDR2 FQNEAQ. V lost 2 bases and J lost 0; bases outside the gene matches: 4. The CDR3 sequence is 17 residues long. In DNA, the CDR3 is TGTGCCAGCAGCTTACTAGCGGGGGGCCTGAGCACAGATACGCAGTATTTT. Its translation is CASSLLAGGLSTDTQYF.

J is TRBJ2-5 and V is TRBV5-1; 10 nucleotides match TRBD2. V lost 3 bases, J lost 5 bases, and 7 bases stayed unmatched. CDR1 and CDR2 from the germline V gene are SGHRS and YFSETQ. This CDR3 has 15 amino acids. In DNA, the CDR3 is TGCGCCAGCAGCTATACGCTAGCGGGGGAGGAGACCCAGTACTTC. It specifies CASSYTLAGEETQYF.

Here the CDR3 reads CASSVLDGRTDTQYF. CDR3 nucleotides: TGTGCCAGCAGCGTGTTGGACGGGAGGACAGATACGCAGTATTTT. The rearrangement joins TRBV9 to TRBJ2-3, with TRBD2 matching over 7 bases. V was pared by 2 bases and J by 3 bases, with 6 bases of the junction left unmatched. Germline V CDR1 and CDR2: SGDLS, YYNGEE. The CDR3 length is 15 residues.

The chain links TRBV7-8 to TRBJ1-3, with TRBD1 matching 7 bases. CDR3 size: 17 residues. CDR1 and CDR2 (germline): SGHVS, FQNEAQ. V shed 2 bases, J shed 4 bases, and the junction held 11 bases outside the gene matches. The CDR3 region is CASSLLPTGRPGNTIYF. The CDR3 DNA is TGTGCCAGCAGCTTACTCCCGACAGGGAGACCCGGAAACACCATATATTTT.

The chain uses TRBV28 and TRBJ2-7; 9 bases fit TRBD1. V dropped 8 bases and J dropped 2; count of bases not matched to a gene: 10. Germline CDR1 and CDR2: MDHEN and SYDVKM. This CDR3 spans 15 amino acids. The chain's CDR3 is CASQVPGQGTYEQYF. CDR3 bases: TGTGCCAGCCAAGTACCGGGACAGGGTACCTACGAGCAGTACTTC.

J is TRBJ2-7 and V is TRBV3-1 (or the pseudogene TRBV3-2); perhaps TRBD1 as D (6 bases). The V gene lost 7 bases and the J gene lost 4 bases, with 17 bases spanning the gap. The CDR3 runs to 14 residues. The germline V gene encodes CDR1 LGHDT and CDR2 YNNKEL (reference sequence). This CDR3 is CASTSSGGTYEQYF. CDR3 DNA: TGTGCCAGCACCTCTTCTGGGGGCACGTACGAGCAGTACTTC.

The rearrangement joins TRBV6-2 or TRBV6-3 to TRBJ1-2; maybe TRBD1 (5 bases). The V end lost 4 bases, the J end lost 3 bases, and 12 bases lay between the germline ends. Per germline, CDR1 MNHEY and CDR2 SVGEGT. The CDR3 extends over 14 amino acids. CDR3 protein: CASSWGDQDYGYTF. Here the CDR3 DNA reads TGTGCCAGCAGTTGGGGCGATCAGGACTATGGCTACACCTTC.

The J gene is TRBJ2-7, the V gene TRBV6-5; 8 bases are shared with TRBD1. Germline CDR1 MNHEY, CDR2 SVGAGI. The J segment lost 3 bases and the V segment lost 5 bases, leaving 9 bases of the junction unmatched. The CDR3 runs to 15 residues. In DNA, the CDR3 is TGTGCCAGCAGTCGCCAGGGGGCGCGGGTCTACGAGCAGTACTTC. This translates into CASSRQGARVYEQYF.

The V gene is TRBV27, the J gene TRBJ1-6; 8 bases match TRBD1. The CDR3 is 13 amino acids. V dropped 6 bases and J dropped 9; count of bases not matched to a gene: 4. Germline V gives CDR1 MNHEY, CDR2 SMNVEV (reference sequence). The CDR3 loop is CASRKTGGSPLHF. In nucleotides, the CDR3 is TGTGCCAGCAGAAAAACAGGGGGTTCACCCCTCCACTTT.

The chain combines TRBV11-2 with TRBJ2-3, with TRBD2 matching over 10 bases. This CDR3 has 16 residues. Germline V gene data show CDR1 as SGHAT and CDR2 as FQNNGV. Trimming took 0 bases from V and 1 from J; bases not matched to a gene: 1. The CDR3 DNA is TGTGCCAGCAGCTTAGATCTAGCGGGGGGCACAGATACGCAGTATTTT. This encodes CASSLDLAGGTDTQYF.

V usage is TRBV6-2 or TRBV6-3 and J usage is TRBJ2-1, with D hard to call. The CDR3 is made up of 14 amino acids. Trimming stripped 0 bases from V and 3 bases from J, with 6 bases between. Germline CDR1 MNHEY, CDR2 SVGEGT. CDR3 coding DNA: TGTGCCAGCAGTTACTCGCGATACTACAATGAGCAGTTCTTC. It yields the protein CASSYSRYYNEQFF.

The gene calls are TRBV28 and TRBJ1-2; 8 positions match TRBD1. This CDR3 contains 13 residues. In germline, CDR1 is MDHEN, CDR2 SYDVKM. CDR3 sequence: CAAHKDRVRGYTF. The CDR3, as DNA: TGTGCAGCGCACAAGGACAGGGTTCGGGGCTACACCTTC.

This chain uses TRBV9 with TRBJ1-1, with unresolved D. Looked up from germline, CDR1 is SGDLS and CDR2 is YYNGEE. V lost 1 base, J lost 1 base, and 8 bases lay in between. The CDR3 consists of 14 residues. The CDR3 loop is CASSVRPGNTEAFF. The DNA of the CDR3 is TGTGCCAGCAGCGTAAGACCAGGGAACACTGAAGCTTTCTTT.

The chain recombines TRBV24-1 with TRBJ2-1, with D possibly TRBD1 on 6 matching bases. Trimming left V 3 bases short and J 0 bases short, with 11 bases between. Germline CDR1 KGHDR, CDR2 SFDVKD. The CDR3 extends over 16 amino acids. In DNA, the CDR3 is TGTGCCACCAGTGATGCCAGGGGTCTCTCCTACAATGAGCAGTTCTTC. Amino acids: CATSDARGLSYNEQFF.

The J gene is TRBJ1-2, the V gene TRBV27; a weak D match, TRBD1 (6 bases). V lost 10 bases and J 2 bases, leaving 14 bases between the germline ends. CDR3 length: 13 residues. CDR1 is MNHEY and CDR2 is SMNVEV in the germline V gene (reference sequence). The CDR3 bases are TGTGCCACCTCGGGACAAAACAACTATGGCTACACCTTC. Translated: CATSGQNNYGYTF.

The CDR3 nucleotides read TGCGCCAGCACCCTCTGGGGGGGGCGACAAGAGACCCAGTACTTC. Translated, it gives CASTLWGGRQETQYF. This chain links TRBV5-1 with TRBJ2-5; possible D gene TRBD2, 7 bases. Trimming stripped 6 bases from V and 2 bases from J, with 17 bases between. The CDR3 extends over 15 amino acids. Germline V CDR1 and CDR2: SGHRS, YFSETQ.

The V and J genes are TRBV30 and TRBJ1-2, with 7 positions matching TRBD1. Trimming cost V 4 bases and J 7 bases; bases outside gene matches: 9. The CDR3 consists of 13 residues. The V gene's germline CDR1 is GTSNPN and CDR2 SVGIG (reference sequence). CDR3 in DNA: TGTGCCTGGAATTTCGACAGGGTTGTTGGCTACACCTTC. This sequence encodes CAWNFDRVVGYTF.

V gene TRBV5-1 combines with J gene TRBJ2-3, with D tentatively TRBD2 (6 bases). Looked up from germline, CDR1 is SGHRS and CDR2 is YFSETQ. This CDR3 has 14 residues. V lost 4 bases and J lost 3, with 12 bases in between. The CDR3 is CASSQEAGTDTQYF. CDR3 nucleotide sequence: TGCGCCAGCAGCCAGGAGGCGGGGACAGATACGCAGTATTTT.

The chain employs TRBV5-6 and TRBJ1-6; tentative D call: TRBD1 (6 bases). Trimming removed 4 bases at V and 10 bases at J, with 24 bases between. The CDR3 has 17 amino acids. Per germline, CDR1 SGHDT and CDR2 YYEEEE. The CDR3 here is CASSPGGQGRFGSPLHF. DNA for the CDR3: TGTGCCAGCAGCCCCGGGGGGCAGGGGCGGTTTGGGTCACCCCTCCACTTT.

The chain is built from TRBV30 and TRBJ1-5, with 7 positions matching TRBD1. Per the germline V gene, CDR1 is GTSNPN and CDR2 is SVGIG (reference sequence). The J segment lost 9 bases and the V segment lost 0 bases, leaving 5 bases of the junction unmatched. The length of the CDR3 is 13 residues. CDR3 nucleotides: TGTGCCTGGAGTGTAGGGGGCGAGCTGCCCCAGCATTTT. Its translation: CAWSVGGELPQHF.

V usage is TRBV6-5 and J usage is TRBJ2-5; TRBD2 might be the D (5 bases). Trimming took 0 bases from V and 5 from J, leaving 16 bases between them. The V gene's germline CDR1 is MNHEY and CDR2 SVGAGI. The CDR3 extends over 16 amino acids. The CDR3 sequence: CASSYSRDFAIETQYF. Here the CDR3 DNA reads TGTGCCAGCAGTTACTCCCGGGATTTTGCTATTGAGACCCAGTACTTC.

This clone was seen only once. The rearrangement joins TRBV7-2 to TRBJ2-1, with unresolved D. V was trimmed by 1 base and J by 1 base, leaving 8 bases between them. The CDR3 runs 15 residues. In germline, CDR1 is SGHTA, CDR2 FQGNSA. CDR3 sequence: CASSLGALSYNEQFF. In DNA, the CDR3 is TGTGCCAGCAGCTTAGGGGCACTTTCCTACAATGAGCAGTTCTTC. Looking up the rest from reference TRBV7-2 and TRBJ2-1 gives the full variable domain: GAGVSQSPSNKVTEKGKDVELRCDPISGHTALYWYRQSLGQGLEFLIYFQGNSAPDKSGLPSDRFSAERTGGSVSTLTIQRTQQEDSAVYLCASSLGALSYNEQFFGPGTRLTVL.

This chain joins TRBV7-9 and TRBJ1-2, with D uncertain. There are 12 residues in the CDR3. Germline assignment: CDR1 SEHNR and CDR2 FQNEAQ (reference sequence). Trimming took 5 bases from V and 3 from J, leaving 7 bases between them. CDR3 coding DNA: TGTGCCAGCAGCCCCCAGGACTATGGCTACACCTTC. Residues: CASSPQDYGYTF.

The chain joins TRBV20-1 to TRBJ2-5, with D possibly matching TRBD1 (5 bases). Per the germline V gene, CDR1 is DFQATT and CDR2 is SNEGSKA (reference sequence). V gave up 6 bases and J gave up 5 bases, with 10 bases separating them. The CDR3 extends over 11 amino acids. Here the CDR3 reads CSAGPRETQYF. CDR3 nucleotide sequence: TGCAGTGCGGGGCCCCGGGAGACCCAGTACTTC.